These 19 T cell receptor beta chains share one sample of origin, sequenced in a study of early T cells in non-severe SARS-CoV-2 infection (TCRdb year 2021). Libraries came from 5' RACE. The sample was run on a NextSeq 500. TCRdb reprocessing: public reads trimmed at Q25 with fastp, clones called with MiXCR, in-frame beta chains kept. Identical CDR3 proteins give one entry, which carries the most common genes and DNA. This sample gives roughly 75,000 distinct CDR3 sequences in total; more than 10% of them show up just once. The ten top clones hold about 3% of the sample. Input material: whole blood. The source is an adult who was a healthcare worker with PCR-confirmed SARS-CoV-2 infection or an uninfected control (not recorded which).

The chain combines TRBV3-1 with TRBJ2-1, with 7 bases lining up with TRBD2. V lost 4 bases, J lost 0 bases, and 6 bases stayed unmatched. Germline lookup yields CDR1 LGHDT and CDR2 YNNKEL (reference sequence). This CDR3 contains 16 residues. DNA for the CDR3: TGTGCCAGCAGCCCCCAGCGGGGTAGCTCCTACAATGAGCAGTTCTTC. This sequence encodes CASSPQRGSSYNEQFF.

The chain joins TRBV2 to TRBJ1-4; D is ambiguous. V lost 2 bases, J lost 8 bases, and 12 bases lay in between. Looked up from germline, CDR1 is SNHLY and CDR2 is FYNNEI. This CDR3 is built from 14 residues. The CDR3 is CASSELRLGEKLFF. DNA of the CDR3: TGTGCCAGCAGTGAATTAAGGCTGGGCGAAAAACTGTTTTTT.

This clonotype was seen a handful of times. The chain couples TRBV12-3 or TRBV12-4 to TRBJ2-7; tentatively, D is TRBD1 or TRBD2 (6 bases each). V lost 3 bases, J lost 0 bases, and 15 bases lay in between. This CDR3 is built from 16 residues. This CDR3 reads CASSLEGGSLSYEQYF. The CDR3 bases are TGTGCCAGCAGTTTGGAGGGGGGATCACTCTCCTACGAGCAGTACTTC.

About this clonotype: The germline gene is not matched at one end of the junction; a read error may be the cause. The J gene is TRBJ2-4, the V gene TRBV30, with D perhaps matching TRBD1 or TRBD2 (5 bases each). CDR3 size: 16 residues. CDR1 GTSNPN and CDR2 SVGIG come from the germline V gene (reference sequence). CDR3: CTWSSWGNLAKNIQYF. The CDR3 DNA follows: TGTACCTGGAGTAGTTGGGGGAACTTAGCCAAAAACATTCAGTACTTC.

This clonotype showed up just a few times. The V gene is TRBV18, the J gene TRBJ2-2; D unresolved. V lost 4 bases to trimming and J lost 5 bases, with 14 bases between them. This CDR3 spans 15 amino acids. CDR1 and CDR2 from the germline V gene are KGHSH and LQKENI. The CDR3 loop is CASSQESPGTGELFF. In DNA, the CDR3 is TGTGCCAGCTCACAGGAATCCCCTGGTACCGGGGAGCTGTTTTTT.

This clonotype was counted many times. The chain is built from TRBV4-2 and TRBJ2-7, with TRBD2 matching over 8 bases. Germline loops: CDR1 LGHNA, CDR2 YNFKEQ. This CDR3 is 14 amino acids long. Trimming at V came to 3 bases and at J to 5 bases, leaving 6 bases not matched to a gene. CDR3 in DNA: TGTGCCAGCAGCCAGGGACTAGAAAACGACGAGCAGTACTTC. Translation gives CASSQGLENDEQYF.

This clonotype turned up a few times. The chain uses TRBV19 and TRBJ2-1, with 11 bases that match TRBD2. The junction had 7 bases not matched to a gene; V was cut back by 4 bases and J by 2 bases. In germline, CDR1 is LNHDA, CDR2 SQIVND (reference sequence). CDR3 length equals 17 residues. The CDR3 loop is CASSKSTSGTTYNEQFF. CDR3 in DNA: TGTGCCAGTAGTAAGTCGACTAGCGGGACCACCTACAATGAGCAGTTCTTC.

This clonotype was recorded a few times. The chain combines TRBV28 with TRBJ2-7, with TRBD2 matching 8 bases. V was clipped by 5 bases and J by 2 bases; unmatched bases: 8. Germline V CDR1 and CDR2: MDHEN, SYDVKM. This CDR3 is built from 15 residues. CDR3 protein: CASSPGAGGAYEQYF. The CDR3 DNA reads TGTGCCAGCAGTCCAGGGGCGGGGGGAGCCTACGAGCAGTACTTC.

The chain combines TRBV7-3 with TRBJ2-4, with 10 bases aligning to TRBD2. The germline V gene encodes CDR1 SGHTA and CDR2 FQGTGA. This CDR3 region has 16 residues. Trimming at V came to 0 bases and at J to 7 bases, leaving 6 bases not matched to a gene. The CDR3 DNA is TGTGCCAGCAGCTTAACTAGCGGGAGGAGCGGGAACATTCAGTACTTC. As protein: CASSLTSGRSGNIQYF.

This clonotype was recorded many times. The chain couples TRBV3-1 to TRBJ2-1; TRBD2 might be the D (6 bases). Germline CDR1 LGHDT, CDR2 YNNKEL (reference sequence). The CDR3 covers 16 residues. V lost 0 bases and J lost 0, with 9 bases in between. The CDR3 bases are TGTGCCAGCAGCCAAGATGAGGACTACTCCTACAATGAGCAGTTCTTC. It is translated as CASSQDEDYSYNEQFF.

J is TRBJ2-1 and V is TRBV6-2 or TRBV6-3; 9 nucleotides line up with TRBD2. The trim removed 7 bases at V and 4 bases at J, leaving 8 bases unmatched. The germline gives CDR1 MNHEY, CDR2 SVGEGT. The CDR3 contains 15 residues. The CDR3 here is CASTLVAGAYNEQFF. CDR3 DNA: TGTGCCAGCACCTTGGTAGCGGGAGCTTACAATGAGCAGTTCTTC.

This clonotype came up a few times. Here the CDR3 reads CASSLSREITYNEQFF. The CDR3 nucleotides are TGTGCCAGCAGCTTGAGTCGGGAGATCACCTACAATGAGCAGTTCTTC. The rearrangement joins TRBV5-4 to TRBJ2-1; TRBD2 is a possible D gene (6 bases). The CDR3 runs 16 residues. Germline V gives CDR1 SGHNT, CDR2 YYREEE (reference sequence). V lost 1 base and J 2 bases, leaving 13 bases between the germline ends.

This clonotype was seen many times. The V and J genes are TRBV6-6 and TRBJ2-1, with a tentative D call TRBD1 (6 bases). Germline V gives CDR1 MNHNY, CDR2 SVGAGI (reference sequence). Trimming pared 5 bases from V and 4 bases from J, leaving 12 bases between. The CDR3 consists of 14 residues. The CDR3 bases are TGTGCCAGCAGTCTCCGGGACACTTACAATGAGCAGTTCTTC. Protein: CASSLRDTYNEQFF.

This clonotype has at least ten counts. The chain is built from TRBV4-2 and TRBJ2-3; 9 nucleotides agree with TRBD2. The CDR3 contains 17 residues. Germline CDR1 is LGHNA and CDR2 is YNFKEQ. The ends lost 3 bases at V and 0 bases at J; junction bases unmatched: 7. CDR3 sequence: CASSQPGLARSTDTQYF. The CDR3 nucleotides read TGTGCCAGCAGCCAGCCCGGACTAGCGAGGAGCACAGATACGCAGTATTTT.

This clonotype appeared many times. The rearrangement links TRBV4-2 to TRBJ1-4; TRBD1 matches 7 bases. The V gene's germline CDR1 is LGHNA and CDR2 YNFKEQ. The junction had 5 bases not matched to a gene; V was cut back by 4 bases and J by 6 bases. The CDR3 contains 14 residues. The CDR3 spells CASSRRGGYEKLFF. The CDR3 coding sequence is TGTGCCAGCAGCCGGCGAGGGGGCTATGAAAAACTGTTTTTT.

This clonotype was detected a few times. This chain uses TRBV2 with TRBJ2-3, with D maybe TRBD2 (7 bases). Germline assignment: CDR1 SNHLY and CDR2 FYNNEI. The CDR3 sequence is 16 residues long. V was clipped by 2 bases and J by 1 base, with 13 bases between them. CDR3 nucleotides: TGTGCCAGCAGTGAAATCGGGGGGCAGGGCACAGATACGCAGTATTTT. It is translated as CASSEIGGQGTDTQYF.

V gene TRBV2 combines with J gene TRBJ1-2, with a possible D match to TRBD1 (5 bases). CDR1 SNHLY and CDR2 FYNNEI come from the germline V gene. This CDR3 contains 14 residues. V was shortened by 10 bases and J by 0 bases, with 15 bases between the two germline ends. The CDR3 region is CATTPGTANYGYTF. Here the CDR3 DNA reads TGTGCCACCACGCCTGGGACGGCTAACTATGGCTACACCTTC.

This clonotype has more than one count but fewer than ten. The chain combines TRBV4-1 with TRBJ1-5; D is ambiguous. This CDR3 is 14 amino acids long. Germline V gene data show CDR1 as MGHRA and CDR2 as YSYEKL. V lost 1 base, J lost 6 bases, and 10 bases lay in between. The DNA for the CDR3 is TGCGCCAGCAGCCAAGGGCAGGTAATTCAGCCCCAGCATTTT. It yields the protein CASSQGQVIQPQHF.

Comments on this clonotype: A read error may be the cause here, since a much bigger clone is one base away. The genes are TRBV20-1 and TRBJ2-1; a possible D gene is TRBD2 (6 bases). Trimming took off 3 bases at V and 3 bases at J, with 18 bases between the two ends. This CDR3 has 16 amino acids. Germline V gene sequence: CDR1 DFQATT, CDR2 SNEGSKA (reference sequence). The DNA for the CDR3 is TGCAGTGCTAGGGGCCTAGAGGGAGGCATCTACAATGAGCAGTTCTTC. It yields the protein CSARGLEGGIYNEQFF.